This TCR beta chain originates from a study of cytomegalovirus exposure and HLA in healthy donors. CDR3 size: 13 residues. CDR1 is MDHEN and CDR2 is SYDVKM in the germline V gene. The ends were cut back, 6 bases at V and 9 bases at J, with 14 bases in the middle. Clones were read by immunoSEQ multiplex PCR, and TCRdb kept only the in-frame ones, dropping some. The table has about 260,000 clones, roughly 91% seen once. In its sample, this clone was seen a few times. What it binds is not known. Study-wide findings and caveats: Altogether, 170 or so TCR beta chains were recorded as cytomegalovirus-associated.

The sequence was obtained from a woman younger than 45 in good health and CMV-seronegative. This chain links TRBV28 with TRBJ2-2; weak D call: TRBD1 (5 bases). The sequenced sample consisted of PBMCs. Here the CDR3 DNA reads TGTGCCAGCAGACAGCAGGGTGAAAGGGAGCTGTTTTTT. Translation: CASRQQGERELFF.